Below are 6 T cell receptor beta chains sequenced from a single sample in a study of T cells after yellow fever vaccination. One entry per CDR3 protein, called by TCRdb with MiXCR from the 5' RACE reads. The sample has around 530,000 distinct CDR3 sequences, 17% seen once. The sample consisted of PBMCs, taken around 5 days after the first yellow fever vaccination. These receptors came from a young man who received the YFV17D yellow fever vaccine.

Written as DNA, the CDR3 is TGCGCCAGCAGTCCCGGCGTGGCCAAGGGGGTCAGCGAGCAGTACTTC. Translation gives CASSPGVAKGVSEQYF. The V call is TRBV23-1, the J call TRBJ2-7; a possible D gene is TRBD1 (6 bases). TRBV23-1 is treated as an ORF (open reading frame) with a function not yet certain. The CDR3 loop spans 16 amino acids. V lost 4 bases and J 6 bases, leaving 22 bases between the germline ends.

This clonotype has a handful of counts. Here the CDR3 reads CASRPRSSYEQYV. The CDR3, as DNA: TGTGCCAGCAGGCCCAGGAGCTCCTACGAGCAGTACGTC. This chain links TRBV6-2 or TRBV6-3 with TRBJ2-7; D is unclear. V was pared by 6 bases and J by 0 bases, with 9 bases between. Per germline, CDR1 MNHEY and CDR2 SVGEGT. CDR3 length equals 13 residues.

This clonotype appeared a few times. The chain carries TRBV14 and TRBJ1-1; perhaps TRBD1 as D (6 bases). The V end was cut by 0 bases, the J end by 5 bases, with 13 bases between. The CDR3 consists of 15 residues. Germline CDR1 SGHDN, CDR2 FVKESK. CDR3 sequence reads: CASSQEVAGVTEAFF. DNA for the CDR3: TGTGCCAGCAGCCAAGAGGTAGCAGGGGTGACTGAAGCTTTCTTT.

The chain uses TRBV6-2 or TRBV6-3 and TRBJ2-3; 7 bases fit TRBD2. Trimming took 6 bases from V and 0 from J; bases not matched to a gene: 6. CDR3 length: 15 residues. CDR1 is MNHEY, CDR2 SVGEGT, per germline. CDR3 DNA: TGTGCCAGCAGGGAGCGGCGGGGGAGCACAGATACGCAGTATTTT. It is translated as CASRERRGSTDTQYF.

The V gene is TRBV4-3, the J gene TRBJ1-1; tentative D call: TRBD1 (5 bases). CDR1 and CDR2 from the germline V gene are LGHNA and YSLEER. The germline V and J ends were trimmed by 4 bases and 3 bases, with 9 bases remaining between them. The length of the CDR3 is 13 residues. CDR3 in DNA: TGCGCCAGCAGCCGAATGACAGACACTGAAGCTTTCTTT. Protein product: CASSRMTDTEAFF.

This clonotype appeared a few times. V usage is TRBV5-1 and J usage is TRBJ2-3; 10 nucleotides align to TRBD2. The CDR3 loop spans 16 amino acids. V shed 4 bases and J 4 bases; nucleotides not matched to a gene: 9. The germline V gene has CDR1 SGHRS and CDR2 YFSETQ. The CDR3 region has the DNA TGCGCCAGCAGCCGATTTAGCGGGGGGACCGCAGATACGCAGTATTTT. Translation gives CASSRFSGGTADTQYF.